This note documents a single T cell receptor beta chain sequence. What it binds is not known. Included in the TCR beta cDNA libraries were unique molecular identifiers. With roughly 0.85 to 11 million T cells as the source, approximately 450,000 cDNA molecules resulted. TCRdb used MiXCR to reprocess the PCR reads, holding one entry per CDR3 protein. The sample includes 650,000 to 850,000 distinct CDR3 sequences, about half of them seen just once. The source of the sample is a study of post-analysis software for immune sequencing data. Findings and limits, study-wide: In multiple sclerosis, normalized Chao1 diversity was significantly below that of controls. F measure clustering grouped samples strongly by preparation batch.

This receptor was taken from a girl between 10 and 17 years old with multiple sclerosis. Sequencing was done on a sample of blood.

The CDR3 reads CASSLWGSESYTF. The CDR3 coding sequence is TGTGCCAGCAGCTTATGGGGTTCGGAAAGCTACACCTTC. The V and J genes are TRBV7-9 and TRBJ1-2; D gene uncertain. Germline values: CDR1 SEHNR, CDR2 FQNEAQ (reference sequence). V lost 2 bases and J lost 9, with 13 bases in between. CDR3 length: 13 residues.